This record looks at one T cell receptor beta chain sequence and its context. Its antigen is not known. The data were taken from a study of T-cell memory formation after mild COVID-19. Whole-study findings and limits: Later expanders leaned toward CD4+, whereas clones contracting from day 15 to 85 were balanced CD4/CD8. There were some responding clones in pre-infection memory, which suggested that cross-reactive memory had joined.

Germline CDR1 is SNHLY and CDR2 is FYNNEI. J lost 11 bases, V lost 8 bases, and 10 bases had no gene match. The CDR3 has 14 amino acids. 5'RACE primed from the constant segment yielded TCR alpha and TCR beta cDNA libraries bearing sample barcodes and UMIs. Each CDR3 protein gets one entry after TCRdb re-called the 5' RACE reads with MiXCR. Here the sample spans fewer than 350,000 distinct CDR3 sequences, 14% being singletons. Material for sequencing was PBMCs or a T cell subset sorted from them (not recorded which). V gene TRBV2 combines with J gene TRBJ1-6; 9 positions match TRBD1. The receptor was derived from a man aged 18 to 30 who had mild COVID-19 (a few samples of this study predate the infection). Cell type and time point are not known. CDR3: CASRGQGGRTPLHF. CDR3 DNA: TGTGCCAGCCGGGGACAGGGTGGGAGAACACCCCTCCACTTT. The full variable domain, rest sourced from reference TRBV2 and TRBJ1-6, is EPEVTQTPSHQVTQMGQEVILRCVPISNHLYFYWYRQILGQKVEFLVSFYNNEISEKSEIFDDQFSVERPDGSNFTLKIRSTKLEDSAMYFCASRGQGGRTPLHFGNGTRLTVT.